These 5 T cell receptor beta chains were sequenced from one sample in a study of radiotherapy plus CTLA-4 blockade in lung cancer. Clones were sequenced by immunoSEQ multiplex PCR, and TCRdb holds only the in-frame ones, with some missing. The repertoire holds about 39,000 clones, with more than 75% as singletons. Sample: peripheral blood, taken from a patient treated with radiotherapy plus ipilimumab. Receptors were obtained from a human donor with non-small cell lung cancer that progressed on radiotherapy plus ipilimumab.

The CDR3 nucleotides are TGTGCCAGCAGCTGGGGACAGGGGAATTACGAGCAGTACTTC. Translating it yields CASSWGQGNYEQYF. The rearrangement joins TRBV11-1 to TRBJ2-7; 10 bases map to TRBD1. V was pared by 4 bases and J by 4 bases, with 4 bases of the junction left unmatched. The CDR3 has 14 amino acids. Germline V CDR1 and CDR2: SGHAT, FQDESV (reference sequence).

The rearrangement joins TRBV9 to TRBJ2-3; 8 bases are shared with TRBD1. Per the germline V gene, CDR1 is SGDLS and CDR2 is YYNGEE. V lost 0 bases to trimming and J lost 3 bases; unmatched junction nucleotides: 15. The CDR3 length is 19 residues. CDR3 loop: CASSVAEGAGGLRTDTQYF. In DNA form, the CDR3 reads TGTGCCAGCAGCGTAGCGGAGGGGGCAGGGGGCCTACGGACAGATACGCAGTATTTT.

V gene TRBV6-1 combines with J gene TRBJ1-4; D gene ambiguous. Germline CDR1 is MNHNS and CDR2 is SASEGT. The CDR3 extends over 10 amino acids. V was trimmed by 9 bases and J by 4 bases, leaving 3 bases between them. The CDR3 DNA reads TGTGCCAGTTATAATGAAAAACTGTTTTTT. This translates into CASYNEKLFF.

This clone was observed a single time. J is TRBJ1-2 and V is TRBV6-1, with D possibly TRBD1 on 6 matching bases. CDR3 length: 15 amino acids. CDR1 MNHNS and CDR2 SASEGT come from the germline V gene. Trimming left V 7 bases short and J 4 bases short, with 19 bases between. CDR3 amino acids: CASMGAGHGFYGYTF. In DNA, the CDR3 is TGTGCCAGCATGGGGGCGGGCCATGGATTCTATGGCTACACCTTC.

The chain couples TRBV19 to TRBJ1-4; D perhaps matches TRBD1 (6 bases). This CDR3 has 11 amino acids. Germline V gene data show CDR1 as LNHDA and CDR2 as SQIVND (reference sequence). Trimming removed 8 bases at V and 10 bases at J, with 11 bases between. CDR3 residues: CASEVGGKLFF. The CDR3 coding sequence is TGTGCCAGTGAAGTAGGGGGAAAACTGTTTTTT.